The present T cell receptor (beta chain) was sequenced within a study of blood T cell repertoires in COVID-19. In the study overall: Sources were T cells, B-cell-depleted T cells, or PBMCs; the material itself was cDNA or gDNA.

CDR1 is LNHDA, CDR2 SQIVND, per germline (reference sequence). The V end lost 3 bases, the J end lost 6 bases, and 9 bases lay between the germline ends. The CDR3 is 13 amino acids. Produced via immunoSEQ multiplex PCR; TCRdb's table is partial and in-frame only. Of 180,000 or so clones listed, approximately 89% are singletons. The chain combines TRBV19 with TRBJ2-1; D call uncertain. The source is a middle-aged woman with acute COVID-19. The material sequenced was PBMCs or T cells enriched from blood (not recorded which). CDR3 residues: CASSIDIANEQFF. The CDR3, as DNA: TGTGCCAGTAGTATTGACATCGCCAATGAGCAGTTCTTC. Using reference TRBV19 and TRBJ2-1 for the parts outside the CDR3, the full variable domain is DGGITQSPKYLFRKEGQNVTLSCEQNLNHDAMYWYRQDPGQGLRLIYYSQIVNDFQKGDIAEGYSVSREKKESFPLTVTSAQKNPTAFYLCASSIDIANEQFFGPGTRLTVL.